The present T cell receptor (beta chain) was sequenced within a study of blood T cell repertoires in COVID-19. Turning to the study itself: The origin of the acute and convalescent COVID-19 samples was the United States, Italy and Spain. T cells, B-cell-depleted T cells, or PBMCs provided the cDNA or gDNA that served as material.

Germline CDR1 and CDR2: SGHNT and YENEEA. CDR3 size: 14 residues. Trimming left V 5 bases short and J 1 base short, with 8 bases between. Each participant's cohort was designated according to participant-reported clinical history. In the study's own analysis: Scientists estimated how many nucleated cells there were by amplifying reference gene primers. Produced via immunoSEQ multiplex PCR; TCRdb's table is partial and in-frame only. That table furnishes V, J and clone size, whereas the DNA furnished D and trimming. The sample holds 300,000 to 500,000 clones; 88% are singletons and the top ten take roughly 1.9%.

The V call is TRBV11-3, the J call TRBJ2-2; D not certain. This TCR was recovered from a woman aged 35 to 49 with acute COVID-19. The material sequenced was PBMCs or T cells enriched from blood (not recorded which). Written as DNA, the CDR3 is TGTGCCAGCAGCCCGACTGAGAACACCGGGGAGCTGTTTTTT. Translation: CASSPTENTGELFF.